Below are 19 T cell receptor beta chains sequenced from a single sample in a study of blood T cell repertoires in COVID-19. Measured with immunoSEQ multiplex PCR; TCRdb has only the in-frame clones, and not every one. The table includes approximately 250,000 clones, roughly 82% detected once. Sequences were obtained from peripheral blood. The origin of the receptors is a woman at least 80 years old with COVID-19, enrolled during active disease.

This clone was seen a single time. The chain uses TRBV29-1 and TRBJ1-1; D is possibly TRBD1 (5 bases). The CDR3 runs 13 residues. The V end lost 7 bases, the J end lost 0 bases, and 12 bases lay between the germline ends. Germline V gene lookup returns CDR1 SQVTM and CDR2 ANQGSEA. CDR3 sequence (DNA): TGCAGCGGGGGCCACGCAGTGAACACTGAAGCTTTCTTT. Protein sequence: CSGGHAVNTEAFF.

Remarks on this clone: This sample includes further DNA sequences coding for the same CDR3. This sequence joins TRBV18 and TRBJ1-4, with TRBD1 identical over 7 bases. Looked up from germline, CDR1 is KGHSH and CDR2 is LQKENI. V dropped 3 bases and J dropped 3; count of bases not matched to a gene: 1. The CDR3 is 14 amino acids. DNA for the CDR3: TGTGCCAGCTCACCGGGACAGCCTAATGAAAAACTGTTTTTT. Translating gives CASSPGQPNEKLFF. The full variable domain, in which reference TRBV18 and TRBJ1-4 provide the parts outside the CDR3, is NAGVMQNPRHLVRRRGQEARLRCSPMKGHSHVYWYRQLPEEGLKFMVYLQKENIIDESGMPKERFSAEFPKEGPSILRIQQVVRGDSAAYFCASSPGQPNEKLFFGSGTQLSVL.

The chain carries TRBV7-2 and TRBJ2-3; TRBD1 agrees at 11 bases. The germline V gene encodes CDR1 SGHTA and CDR2 FQGNSA. V dropped 5 bases and J dropped 3; count of bases not matched to a gene: 4. The CDR3 sequence is 15 residues long. The CDR3 loop is CASSRGQGGTDTQYF. The CDR3, as DNA: TGTGCCAGCAGCCGGGGACAGGGGGGGACAGATACGCAGTATTTT.

This clone was recorded only once. The chain is built from TRBV28 and TRBJ2-3, with TRBD1 as a possible D gene (5 bases). V gave up 3 bases and J gave up 3 bases, with 13 bases separating them. The length of the CDR3 is 15 residues. Looked up from germline, CDR1 is MDHEN and CDR2 is SYDVKM. Here the CDR3 reads CASSFFQGWTDTQYF. In DNA, the CDR3 is TGTGCCAGCAGTTTTTTCCAGGGTTGGACAGATACGCAGTATTTT. Full variable domain (rest looked up from reference TRBV28 and TRBJ2-3): DVKVTQSSRYLVKRTGEKVFLECVQDMDHENMFWYRQDPGLGLRLIYFSYDVKMKEKGDIPEGYSVSREKKERFSLILESASTNQTSMYLCASSFFQGWTDTQYFGPGTRLTVL.

V usage is TRBV11-3 and J usage is TRBJ2-1; TRBD2 agrees at 14 bases. Germline V gene sequence: CDR1 SGHNT, CDR2 YENEEA. J gave up 6 bases and V 2 bases, and 9 bases lay outside the gene matches. The CDR3 extends over 18 amino acids. The CDR3 bases are TGTGCCAGCAGCTTACGCGTGACTAGCGGGGGGGCGGTCAATGAGCAGTTCTTC. Translation: CASSLRVTSGGAVNEQFF.

The DNA for the CDR3 is TGTGCCAGCAGCCAAGACCCCTCGGGTGGTGGCTACGAGCAGTACTTC. Protein sequence: CASSQDPSGGGYEQYF. The chain joins TRBV4-2 to TRBJ2-7; no clear D gene. V dropped 0 bases and J dropped 3 bases, with 15 bases sitting between them. The CDR3 loop spans 16 amino acids. Germline assignment: CDR1 LGHNA and CDR2 YNFKEQ.

The rearrangement uses TRBV7-2 and TRBJ2-3, with no clear D. CDR1 SGHTA and CDR2 FQGNSA come from the germline V gene. The CDR3 loop spans 14 amino acids. Trimming took 1 base from V and 3 from J, leaving 8 bases between them. The chain's CDR3 is CASSLDAKTDTQYF. The CDR3 DNA follows: TGTGCCAGCAGCTTAGATGCTAAAACAGATACGCAGTATTTT. The full variable domain, rest sourced from reference TRBV7-2 and TRBJ2-3, is GAGVSQSPSNKVTEKGKDVELRCDPISGHTALYWYRQSLGQGLEFLIYFQGNSAPDKSGLPSDRFSAERTGGSVSTLTIQRTQQEDSAVYLCASSLDAKTDTQYFGPGTRLTVL.

The CDR3 nucleotides read TGTGCCAGCAGAACCGGGACAGGGGGGATGAACACTGAAGCTTTCTTT. Translated, it gives CASRTGTGGMNTEAFF. The chain combines TRBV13 with TRBJ1-1; 11 bases line up with TRBD1. V trimming: 6 bases; J trimming: 0 bases; junction bases outside the gene matches: 6. Germline-derived CDR1 and CDR2 are PRHDT and FYEKMQ (reference sequence). CDR3 length: 16 amino acids.

The chain links TRBV7-2 to TRBJ2-3, with D maybe TRBD2 (6 bases). Germline CDR1 and CDR2: SGHTA and FQGNSA. Between the trimmed V and J ends, which lost 0 bases and 3 bases, there was a span of 10 bases. The CDR3 has 15 amino acids. The CDR3 loop reads CASSLAAGRTDTQYF. The CDR3 DNA reads as TGTGCCAGCAGCTTAGCGGCGGGGAGGACAGATACGCAGTATTTT.

The chain recombines TRBV19 with TRBJ1-6; D is possibly TRBD1 (5 bases). Germline CDR1 LNHDA, CDR2 SQIVND (reference sequence). Trimming pared 5 bases from V and 7 bases from J, leaving 15 bases between. CDR3 length: 15 amino acids. CDR3: CASSAVPSGNSPLHF. DNA of the CDR3: TGTGCCAGTAGTGCCGTCCCGTCAGGGAATTCACCCCTCCACTTT.

The V gene is TRBV2, the J gene TRBJ2-7; 9 bases are a match to TRBD2. The CDR3 spans 14 residues. V gave up 6 bases and J gave up 2 bases; unmatched junction bases: 5. Germline V gives CDR1 SNHLY, CDR2 FYNNEI. DNA of the CDR3: TGTGCCAGCAGGACCGGGACTAGCACCTACGAGCAGTACTTC. Translating it yields CASRTGTSTYEQYF.

CDR3 amino acids: CASISGTRDTGELFF. Written as DNA, the CDR3 is TGTGCCAGCATCTCGGGGACAAGGGACACCGGGGAGCTGTTTTTT. This chain uses TRBV7-2 with TRBJ2-2; the D gene is possibly TRBD1 (6 bases). V lost 7 bases, J lost 3 bases, and 15 bases lay in between. CDR3 length equals 15 residues. Germline V gene lookup returns CDR1 SGHTA and CDR2 FQGNSA.

The rearrangement uses TRBV5-4 and TRBJ2-2; 15 bases align to TRBD2. In germline, CDR1 is SGHNT, CDR2 YYREEE (reference sequence). This CDR3 comprises 18 residues. Trimming took 4 bases from V and 2 from J; bases not matched to a gene: 6. CDR3 sequence (DNA): TGTGCCAGCAGCCAGGGACTAGCGGGGGGCCTTAACACCGGGGAGCTGTTTTTT. Amino acids: CASSQGLAGGLNTGELFF.

This clone has a single count. The V call is TRBV10-2, the J call TRBJ2-5, with 8 nucleotides matching TRBD1. This CDR3 is 15 amino acids long. V shed 2 bases and J 5 bases; nucleotides not matched to a gene: 7. Germline loops: CDR1 WSHSY, CDR2 SAAADI. The CDR3 sequence: CASSERDRMGETQYF. DNA for the CDR3: TGCGCCAGCAGTGAGAGGGACAGGATGGGGGAGACCCAGTACTTC.

This chain links TRBV2 with TRBJ1-1; 7 bases are a match to TRBD1. Trimming took 4 bases from V and 5 from J; bases not matched to a gene: 4. The CDR3 extends over 13 amino acids. Germline V gene sequence: CDR1 SNHLY, CDR2 FYNNEI. CDR3 sequence reads: CASSGQGTTEAFF. The CDR3 nucleotides are TGTGCCAGCAGTGGACAGGGAACAACTGAAGCTTTCTTT.

This rearrangement joins TRBV11-2 to TRBJ2-5; 7 bases agree with TRBD2. Trimming removed 3 bases from V and 9 bases from J; junction bases left unmatched: 1. The germline V gene encodes CDR1 SGHAT and CDR2 FQNNGV. The CDR3 totals 11 residues. This chain's CDR3 is CASSLGGAQYF. The CDR3 DNA sequence: TGTGCCAGCAGCTTGGGGGGGGCCCAGTACTTC.

V and J are TRBV21-1 and TRBJ2-5; TRBD2, the table's D call, was not compared with the DNA. TRBV21-1 is a pseudogene. The CDR3 is 16 amino acids. In DNA, the CDR3 is TGTGCCAGCAGCAAGAACGGGGGGCAGGGAGGAGAGACCCAGTACTTC. Amino acid sequence: CASSKNGGQGGETQYF.

This clone was found once. The rearrangement joins TRBV5-1 to TRBJ2-5, with TRBD2 matching over 11 bases. The CDR3 contains 16 residues. CDR1 is SGHRS, CDR2 YFSETQ, per germline. V gave up 2 bases and J gave up 4 bases; unmatched junction bases: 7. The CDR3 region is CASSLLGTSGPETQYF. In DNA, the CDR3 is TGCGCCAGCAGCTTACTCGGGACTAGCGGTCCAGAGACCCAGTACTTC.

The gene calls are TRBV28 and TRBJ2-7, with D perhaps matching TRBD1 (6 bases). The CDR3 totals 15 residues. V was trimmed by 8 bases and J by 2 bases, leaving 19 bases between them. From germline, CDR1 is MDHEN and CDR2 SYDVKM. CDR3 loop: CASPPGRGRTYEQYF. CDR3 nucleotide sequence: TGTGCCAGCCCCCCTGGCAGGGGAAGAACCTACGAGCAGTACTTC. Complete variable domain (other parts from reference TRBV28 and TRBJ2-7): DVKVTQSSRYLVKRTGEKVFLECVQDMDHENMFWYRQDPGLGLRLIYFSYDVKMKEKGDIPEGYSVSREKKERFSLILESASTNQTSMYLCASPPGRGRTYEQYFGPGTRLTVT.